Listed below are T cell receptor beta chains from one sample, sequenced in a study of cytotoxic CD8 clonotypes in ibrutinib-treated CLL. Sequencing used immunoSEQ multiplex PCR; TCRdb keeps in-frame clones, though not all of them. Here the sample spans approximately 100,000 clones, about 53% being singletons. This specimen consisted of PBMCs, obtained after 24 months of ibrutinib treatment. The receptors here all came from a human donor with chronic lymphocytic leukemia. Both conserved end residues are part of each CDR3. Fields, in order: V gene, D gene, clone size, J gene, CDR3 DNA, CDR3 protein. The D gene is left open where the match is weak. Size values are once, few and many counts, or a class for expanded clones, and some rows have none.

v_call: TRBV9
d_call: TRBD1
clone_size: NA
j_call: TRBJ1-1
cdr3_nt: TGTGCCAGCAGCGTAACCCGGGGGGACAGGACTGAAGCTTTCTTT
cdr3_aa: CASSVTRGDRTEAFF

v_call: TRBV7-8
d_call: NA
clone_size: many
j_call: TRBJ1-2
cdr3_nt: TGTGCCAGCAGCTCCGGACAGCTTGGGGGCTACACCTTC
cdr3_aa: CASSSGQLGGYTF

v_call: TRBV28
d_call: NA
clone_size: NA
j_call: TRBJ1-2
cdr3_nt: TGTGCCAGCGGGACATATAACTATGGCTACACCTTC
cdr3_aa: CASGTYNYGYTF

v_call: TRBV2
d_call: NA
clone_size: NA
j_call: TRBJ2-1
cdr3_nt: TGTGCCAGCAGTGAGGGGAACACACGCTACAATGAGCAGTTCTTC
cdr3_aa: CASSEGNTRYNEQFF

v_call: TRBV6-1
d_call: TRBD1
clone_size: NA
j_call: TRBJ1-2
cdr3_nt: TGTGCCAGCAGGGACCGGACAGGGGGCCTATATGGCTACACCTTC
cdr3_aa: CASRDRTGGLYGYTF

v_call: TRBV6-6
d_call: NA
clone_size: NA
j_call: TRBJ1-1
cdr3_nt: TGTGCCAGCATTCCTACTAGAGGGCAGGGGCCCACTGAAGCTTTCTTT
cdr3_aa: CASIPTRGQGPTEAFF

v_call: TRBV29-1
d_call: NA
clone_size: once
j_call: TRBJ1-1
cdr3_nt: TGCAGCGCGCAGAACACTGAAGCTTTCTTT
cdr3_aa: CSAQNTEAFF

v_call: TRBV5-1
d_call: NA
clone_size: few
j_call: TRBJ2-1
cdr3_nt: TGCGCCAGCAGCTTGGAGATTTACAATGAGCAGTTCTTC
cdr3_aa: CASSLEIYNEQFF

v_call: TRBV30
d_call: NA
clone_size: NA
j_call: TRBJ2-7
cdr3_nt: TGTGCCTGGAGTGCCCCGTACGAGCAGTACTTC
cdr3_aa: CAWSAPYEQYF

v_call: TRBV7-3
d_call: TRBD1
clone_size: few
j_call: TRBJ2-3
cdr3_nt: TGTGCCAGCAGCCCCGGACAGGGCCTCTACCCTGATACGCAGTATTTT
cdr3_aa: CASSPGQGLYPDTQYF

v_call: TRBV19
d_call: NA
clone_size: NA
j_call: TRBJ2-5
cdr3_nt: TGTGCCAGTAGTATATCCAGTCAGGTTGGGGAGACCCAGTACTTC
cdr3_aa: CASSISSQVGETQYF

v_call: TRBV5-1
d_call: TRBD2
clone_size: NA
j_call: TRBJ2-3
cdr3_nt: TGCGCCAGCAGCTTGACCCCGGGACTAGCGGGGGTGGGCGGCGATACGCAGTATTTT
cdr3_aa: CASSLTPGLAGVGGDTQYF

v_call: TRBV6-6
d_call: TRBD1
clone_size: NA
j_call: TRBJ1-2
cdr3_nt: TGTGCCAGCAGTGATGGGACAGTCCGTGGCTACACCTTC
cdr3_aa: CASSDGTVRGYTF

v_call: TRBV18
d_call: NA
clone_size: NA
j_call: TRBJ1-1
cdr3_nt: TGTGCCAGCTCTCCACAGGGAAGGCCTACTGAAGCTTTCTTT
cdr3_aa: CASSPQGRPTEAFF

v_call: TRBV27
d_call: NA
clone_size: NA
j_call: TRBJ2-2
cdr3_nt: TGTGCCAGCAGTTTCCATACAACCGGGGAGCTGTTTTTT
cdr3_aa: CASSFHTTGELFF

v_call: TRBV27
d_call: TRBD2
clone_size: NA
j_call: TRBJ2-1
cdr3_nt: TGTGCCAGCTACCGTGCGGGGGATAGAGATGAGCAGTTCTTC
cdr3_aa: CASYRAGDRDEQFF

v_call: TRBV19
d_call: TRBD2
clone_size: few
j_call: TRBJ2-3
cdr3_nt: TGTGCCAGTAGTATCAAGGGCAGCGGGGGGCTACGCACAGATACGCAGTATTTT
cdr3_aa: CASSIKGSGGLRTDTQYF

v_call: TRBV29-1
d_call: TRBD2
clone_size: few
j_call: TRBJ2-7
cdr3_nt: TGCAGCGTTGAAGGGACTAGCGGGGGGACCTACGAGCAGTACTTC
cdr3_aa: CSVEGTSGGTYEQYF

v_call: TRBV25-1
d_call: NA
clone_size: NA
j_call: TRBJ2-2
cdr3_nt: TGTGCCAGCAGCCACCTTCCCGGGGAGCTGTTTTTT
cdr3_aa: CASSHLPGELFF

v_call: TRBV28
d_call: NA
clone_size: NA
j_call: TRBJ2-1
cdr3_nt: TGTGCCAGCAGTTATCCTAGCACCTACAATGAGCAGTTCTTC
cdr3_aa: CASSYPSTYNEQFF

v_call: TRBV25-1
d_call: NA
clone_size: once
j_call: TRBJ1-1
cdr3_nt: TGTGCCAGCAGTGAGACACGACAGAACACTGAAGCTTTCTTT
cdr3_aa: CASSETRQNTEAFF

v_call: TRBV7-3
d_call: TRBD1
clone_size: few
j_call: TRBJ1-5
cdr3_nt: TGTGCCAGCAGCTTAGGACAGGGTCAGCCCCAGCATTTT
cdr3_aa: CASSLGQGQPQHF

v_call: TRBV25-1
d_call: NA
clone_size: NA
j_call: TRBJ1-4
cdr3_nt: TGTGCCAGCAGTAGCCAGGGTAGAGGTAATGAAAAACTGTTTTTT
cdr3_aa: CASSSQGRGNEKLFF

v_call: TRBV6-5
d_call: NA
clone_size: NA
j_call: TRBJ1-1
cdr3_nt: TGTGCCAGCAGTCAACTCGGGACCCGGAACACTGAAGCTTTCTTT
cdr3_aa: CASSQLGTRNTEAFF

v_call: TRBV5-1
d_call: TRBD1
clone_size: few
j_call: TRBJ2-7
cdr3_nt: TGCGCCAGCAGCTTGGAACAGGGGGTGTACGAGCAGTACTTC
cdr3_aa: CASSLEQGVYEQYF

v_call: TRBV25-1
d_call: TRBD1
clone_size: NA
j_call: TRBJ1-6
cdr3_nt: TGTGCCAGCAGGGCGGACAGGGGAATTAATTCACCCCTCCACTTT
cdr3_aa: CASRADRGINSPLHF

v_call: TRBV5-1
d_call: NA
clone_size: NA
j_call: TRBJ2-3
cdr3_nt: TGCGCCAGCAGCTTGGCCCCAGATACGCAGTATTTT
cdr3_aa: CASSLAPDTQYF

v_call: TRBV27
d_call: NA
clone_size: few
j_call: TRBJ2-2
cdr3_nt: TGTGCCAGCAGTTTATCCTGGGACGTCACCGGGGAGCTGTTTTTT
cdr3_aa: CASSLSWDVTGELFF

v_call: TRBV6-5
d_call: TRBD2
clone_size: NA
j_call: TRBJ2-7
cdr3_nt: TGTGCCAGCAGTCCGGGACTAGCGGGGGAGCAGTACTTC
cdr3_aa: CASSPGLAGEQYF

v_call: TRBV12-5
d_call: TRBD1
clone_size: NA
j_call: TRBJ1-3
cdr3_nt: TGTGCTAGTGGTTTGGGGGGGACAGCACGCTCTGGAAACACCATATATTTT
cdr3_aa: CASGLGGTARSGNTIYF

v_call: TRBV6-5
d_call: NA
clone_size: NA
j_call: TRBJ2-5
cdr3_nt: TGTGCCAGCAGTCCCGGCTGGGCCCAAGAGACCCAGTACTTC
cdr3_aa: CASSPGWAQETQYF

v_call: TRBV28
d_call: NA
clone_size: NA
j_call: TRBJ2-5
cdr3_nt: TGTGCCAGCAGTTTCGGGGGCGGGGAGACCCAGTACTTC
cdr3_aa: CASSFGGGETQYF

v_call: TRBV6-5
d_call: NA
clone_size: NA
j_call: TRBJ2-2
cdr3_nt: TGTGCCAGCAGTTATGACTCGCTCACCGGGGAGCTGTTTTTT
cdr3_aa: CASSYDSLTGELFF

v_call: TRBV28
d_call: NA
clone_size: once
j_call: TRBJ2-7
cdr3_nt: TGTGCCAGCAGTTCCACAGGGAGGTTCTCCTACGAGCAGTACTTC
cdr3_aa: CASSSTGRFSYEQYF

v_call: TRBV5-4
d_call: NA
clone_size: few
j_call: TRBJ1-4
cdr3_nt: TGTGCCAGCAGCTTGGAGCGAGACAGCCAACTGTTTTTT
cdr3_aa: CASSLERDSQLFF

v_call: TRBV7-8
d_call: NA
clone_size: many
j_call: TRBJ2-1
cdr3_nt: TGTGCCAGCAGCGCTAAGGCCAAGGGACGGAGCTCCTACAATGAGCAGTTCTTC
cdr3_aa: CASSAKAKGRSSYNEQFF

v_call: TRBV30
d_call: NA
clone_size: NA
j_call: TRBJ2-7
cdr3_nt: TGTGCCTGGAGTCTCACCCCCTCGTACGAGCAGTACTTC
cdr3_aa: CAWSLTPSYEQYF

v_call: TRBV9
d_call: TRBD2
clone_size: NA
j_call: TRBJ2-5
cdr3_nt: TGTGCCAGCAGCGTAGACGGTAGCGGGGGGAAGACCCAGTACTTC
cdr3_aa: CASSVDGSGGKTQYF

v_call: TRBV9
d_call: NA
clone_size: NA
j_call: TRBJ2-7
cdr3_nt: TGTGCCAGCAGCGTAGAGGCTAGCGACTCCTACGAGCAGTACTTC
cdr3_aa: CASSVEASDSYEQYF

v_call: TRBV1
d_call: NA
clone_size: NA
j_call: TRBJ2-7
cdr3_nt: TGCACCAGCAGCCAAGAGAGGGCGGGGGGGCCTTACGAGCAGTACTTC
cdr3_aa: CTSSQERAGGPYEQYF